This T cell receptor beta chain originates from a study of CD8 T cells in ankylosing spondylitis. Researchers built TCR beta libraries using quantitative 5'-RACE with molecular barcodes. TCRdb re-called the 5' RACE reads with MiXCR, one entry per CDR3 protein. This table holds about 360,000 distinct CDR3 sequences, approximately 14% found once. The CDR3 has 14 amino acids. Between the trimmed V and J ends, which lost 5 bases and 4 bases, there was a span of 12 bases. About this clonotype itself: What it binds is unknown.

Whole-study results and caveats: A TCR beta motif made of about eight highly homologous variants seemed typical of ankylosing spondylitis blood. Previously reported in reactive arthritis synovial fluid and blood were some of the motif variants.

The specimen sequenced was blood, either unsorted or a sorted T cell fraction (not recorded which). The TCR comes from a male donor with ankylosing spondylitis or in good health (not recorded which). The chain has TRBV12-3 or TRBV12-4 and TRBJ1-3, with a weak D call TRBD1 (6 bases). CDR3 sequence: CASSQGFAGNTIYF. CDR3 in DNA: TGTGCCAGCAGTCAGGGGTTTGCGGGAAACACCATATATTTT.